This entry is about one T cell receptor (beta chain). Antigen: not known. The CDR3 is 16 amino acids. The V end lost 2 bases, the J end lost 0 bases, and 10 bases lay between the germline ends. Germline CDR1 and CDR2: MNHNY and SVGAGI (reference sequence). This sample stems from a study of PD-1 blockade in classical Hodgkin lymphoma. Each patient relapsed following autologous stem cell transplantation, and prior brentuximab vedotin exposure differed. Some clones are missing from TCRdb's copy, which holds only in-frame ones; the method was immunoSEQ multiplex PCR. The repertoire holds tens of thousands of clones, 81% seen once, with 16% in the top ten. Study results and limitations: Whereas CD4+ TCR diversity had risen significantly by C4D1, CD8+ TCR diversity had not.

Source: peripheral blood mononuclear cells (PBMCs), taken at baseline. The chain recombines TRBV6-6 with TRBJ2-2; a possible D gene is TRBD2 (5 bases). This TCR was sampled from a human donor with classical Hodgkin lymphoma. CDR3 coding DNA: TGTGCCAGCAGTTACCTAGCAACCCCGAACACCGGGGAGCTGTTTTTT. Protein product: CASSYLATPNTGELFF.